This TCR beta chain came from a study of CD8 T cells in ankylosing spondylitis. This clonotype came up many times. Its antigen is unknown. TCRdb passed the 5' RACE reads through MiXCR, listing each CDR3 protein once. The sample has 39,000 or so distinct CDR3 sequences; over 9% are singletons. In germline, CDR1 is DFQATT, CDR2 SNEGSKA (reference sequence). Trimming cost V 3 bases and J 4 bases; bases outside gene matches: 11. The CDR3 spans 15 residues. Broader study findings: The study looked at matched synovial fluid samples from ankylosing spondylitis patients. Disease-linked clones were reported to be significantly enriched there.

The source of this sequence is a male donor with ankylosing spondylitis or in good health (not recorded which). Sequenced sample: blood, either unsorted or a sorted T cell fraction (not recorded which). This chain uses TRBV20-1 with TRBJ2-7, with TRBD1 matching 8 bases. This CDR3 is CSASNDHRGIYEQYF. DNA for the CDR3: TGCAGTGCTAGTAACGACCACAGGGGGATATACGAGCAGTACTTC.